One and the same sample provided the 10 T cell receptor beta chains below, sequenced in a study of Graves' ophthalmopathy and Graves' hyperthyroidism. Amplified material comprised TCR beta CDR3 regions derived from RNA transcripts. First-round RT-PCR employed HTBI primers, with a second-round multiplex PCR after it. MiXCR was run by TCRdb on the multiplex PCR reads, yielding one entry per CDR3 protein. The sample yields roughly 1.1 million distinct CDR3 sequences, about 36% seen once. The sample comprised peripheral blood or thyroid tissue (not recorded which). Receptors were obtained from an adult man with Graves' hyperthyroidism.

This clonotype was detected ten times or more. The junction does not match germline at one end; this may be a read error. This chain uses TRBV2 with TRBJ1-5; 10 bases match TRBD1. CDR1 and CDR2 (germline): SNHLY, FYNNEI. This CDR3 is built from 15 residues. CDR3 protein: CASREGQGESQPQHF. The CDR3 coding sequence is TGTGCCAGCAGGGAAGGACAGGGGGAAAGTCAGCCCCAGCATTTT.

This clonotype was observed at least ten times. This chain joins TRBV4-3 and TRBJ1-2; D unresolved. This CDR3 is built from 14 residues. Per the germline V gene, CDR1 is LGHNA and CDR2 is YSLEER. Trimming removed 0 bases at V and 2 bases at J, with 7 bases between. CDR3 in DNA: TGCGCCAGCAGCCAAGATCCCCGGAACTATGGCTACACCTTC. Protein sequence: CASSQDPRNYGYTF.

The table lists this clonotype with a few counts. This CDR3 reads CASSYPLGGESYEQYF. Written as DNA, the CDR3 is TGTGCCAGCAGTTACCCGCTGGGCGGAGAAAGTTACGAGCAGTACTTC. This chain joins TRBV6-6 and TRBJ2-7; D call uncertain. The CDR3 is 16 residues long. V gave up 2 bases and J gave up 4 bases, with 18 bases separating them. Germline lookup yields CDR1 MNHNY and CDR2 SVGAGI (reference sequence).

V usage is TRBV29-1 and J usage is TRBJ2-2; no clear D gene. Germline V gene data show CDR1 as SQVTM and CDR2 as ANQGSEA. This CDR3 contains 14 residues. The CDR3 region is CSVSGQKYTGELFF. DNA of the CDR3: TGCTCCGTATCTGGGCAGAAGTACACCGGGGAGCTGTTTTTT.

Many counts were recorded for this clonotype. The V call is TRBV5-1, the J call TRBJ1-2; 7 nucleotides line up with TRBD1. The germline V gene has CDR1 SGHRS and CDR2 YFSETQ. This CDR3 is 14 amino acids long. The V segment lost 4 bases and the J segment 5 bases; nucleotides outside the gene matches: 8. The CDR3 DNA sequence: TGCGCCAGCAGCCAGAGGGACAGCCTATATGGCTACACCTTC. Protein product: CASSQRDSLYGYTF.

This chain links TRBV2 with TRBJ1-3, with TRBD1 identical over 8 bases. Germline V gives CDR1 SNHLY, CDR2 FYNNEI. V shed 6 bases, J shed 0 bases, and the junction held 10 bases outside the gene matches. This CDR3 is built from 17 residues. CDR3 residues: CASSLTGGKHSGNTIYF. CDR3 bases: TGTGCCAGCAGCTTAACAGGGGGGAAACACTCTGGAAACACCATATATTTT.

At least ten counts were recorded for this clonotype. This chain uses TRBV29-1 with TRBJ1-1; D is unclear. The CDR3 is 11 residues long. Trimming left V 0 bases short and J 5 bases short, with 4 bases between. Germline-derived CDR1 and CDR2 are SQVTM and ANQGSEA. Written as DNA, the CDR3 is TGCAGCGTTGAAGATCTGACTGAAGCTTTCTTT. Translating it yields CSVEDLTEAFF.

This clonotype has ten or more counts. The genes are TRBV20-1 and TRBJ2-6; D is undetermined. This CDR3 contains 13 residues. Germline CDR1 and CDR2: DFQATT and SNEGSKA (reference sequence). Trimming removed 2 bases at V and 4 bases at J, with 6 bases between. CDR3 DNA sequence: TGCAGTGCTAGAACGTCGGGGGCCAACGTCCTGACTTTC. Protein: CSARTSGANVLTF.

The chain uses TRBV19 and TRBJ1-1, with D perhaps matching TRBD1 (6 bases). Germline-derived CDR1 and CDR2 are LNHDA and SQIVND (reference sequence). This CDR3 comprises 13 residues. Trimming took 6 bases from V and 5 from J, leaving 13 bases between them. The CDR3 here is CASSPNRVTEAFF. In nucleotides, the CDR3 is TGTGCCAGTAGCCCGAACAGGGTAACTGAAGCTTTCTTT.

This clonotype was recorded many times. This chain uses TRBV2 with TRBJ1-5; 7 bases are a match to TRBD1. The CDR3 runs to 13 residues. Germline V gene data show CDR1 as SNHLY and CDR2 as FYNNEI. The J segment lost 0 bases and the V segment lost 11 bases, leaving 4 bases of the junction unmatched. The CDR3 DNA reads TGTGCCGGACAGGACAATAGCAATCAGCCCCAGCATTTT. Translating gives CAGQDNSNQPQHF.